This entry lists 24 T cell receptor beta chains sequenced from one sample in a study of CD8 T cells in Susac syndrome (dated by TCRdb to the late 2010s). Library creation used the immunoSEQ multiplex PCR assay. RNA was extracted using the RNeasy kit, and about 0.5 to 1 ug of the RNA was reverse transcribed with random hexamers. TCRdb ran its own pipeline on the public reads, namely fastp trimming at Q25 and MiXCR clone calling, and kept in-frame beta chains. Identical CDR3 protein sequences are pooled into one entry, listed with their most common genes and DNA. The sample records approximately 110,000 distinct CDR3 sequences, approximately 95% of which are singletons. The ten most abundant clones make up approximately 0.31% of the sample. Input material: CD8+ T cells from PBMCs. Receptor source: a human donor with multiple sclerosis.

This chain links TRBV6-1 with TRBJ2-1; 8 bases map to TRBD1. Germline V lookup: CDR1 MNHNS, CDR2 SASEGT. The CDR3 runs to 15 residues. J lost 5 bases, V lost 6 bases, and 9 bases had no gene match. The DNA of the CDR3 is TGTGCCAGCAGCGCGGACAGGGCCATCGACAATGAGCAGTTCTTC. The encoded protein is CASSADRAIDNEQFF.

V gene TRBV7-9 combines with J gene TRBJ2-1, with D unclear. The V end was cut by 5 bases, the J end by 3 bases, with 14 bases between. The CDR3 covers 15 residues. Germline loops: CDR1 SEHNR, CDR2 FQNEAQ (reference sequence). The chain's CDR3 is CASSPRPSRYNEQFF. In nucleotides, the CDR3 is TGTGCCAGCAGCCCACGGCCCTCCCGCTACAATGAGCAGTTCTTC.

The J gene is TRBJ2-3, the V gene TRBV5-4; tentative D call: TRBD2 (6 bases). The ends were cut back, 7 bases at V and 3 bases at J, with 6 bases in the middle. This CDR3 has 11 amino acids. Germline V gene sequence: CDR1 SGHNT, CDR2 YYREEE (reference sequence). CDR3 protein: CASGGTDTQYF. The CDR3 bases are TGTGCCAGCGGGGGGACAGATACGCAGTATTTT.

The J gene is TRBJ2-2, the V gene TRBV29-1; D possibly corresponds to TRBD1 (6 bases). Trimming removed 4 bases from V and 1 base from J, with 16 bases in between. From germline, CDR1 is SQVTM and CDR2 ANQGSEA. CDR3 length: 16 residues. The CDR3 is CSVAFGVDRNTGELFF. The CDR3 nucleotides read TGCAGCGTTGCATTCGGTGTGGACAGGAACACCGGGGAGCTGTTTTTT.

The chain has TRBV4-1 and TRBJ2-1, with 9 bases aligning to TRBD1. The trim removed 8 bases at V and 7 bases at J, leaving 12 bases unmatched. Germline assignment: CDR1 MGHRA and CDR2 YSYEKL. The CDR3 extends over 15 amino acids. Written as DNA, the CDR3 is TGCGCCAGCGGACTACCGGGACAGGGTCGGAATGAGCAGTTCTTC. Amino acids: CASGLPGQGRNEQFF.

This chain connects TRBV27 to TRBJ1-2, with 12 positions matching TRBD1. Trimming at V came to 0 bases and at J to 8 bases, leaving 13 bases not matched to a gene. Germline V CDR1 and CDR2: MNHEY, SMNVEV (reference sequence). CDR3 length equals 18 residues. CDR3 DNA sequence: TGTGCCAGCAGTTTATCGCCATATAAGGGACAGGGGGCTAGAGGCTACACCTTC. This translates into CASSLSPYKGQGARGYTF.

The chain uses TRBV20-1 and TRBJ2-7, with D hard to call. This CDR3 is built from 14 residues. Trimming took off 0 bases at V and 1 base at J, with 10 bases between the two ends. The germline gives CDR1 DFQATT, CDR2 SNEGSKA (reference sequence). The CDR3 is CSARDSVQSYEQYF. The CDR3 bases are TGCAGTGCTAGAGATTCGGTACAGTCCTACGAGCAGTACTTC.

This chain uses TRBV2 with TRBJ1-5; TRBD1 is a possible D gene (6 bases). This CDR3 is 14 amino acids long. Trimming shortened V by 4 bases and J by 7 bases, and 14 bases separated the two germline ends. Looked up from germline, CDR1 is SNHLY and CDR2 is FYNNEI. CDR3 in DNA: TGTGCCAGCAGTGGGGGGGCGGGGCCCCAGCCCCAGCATTTT. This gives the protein CASSGGAGPQPQHF.

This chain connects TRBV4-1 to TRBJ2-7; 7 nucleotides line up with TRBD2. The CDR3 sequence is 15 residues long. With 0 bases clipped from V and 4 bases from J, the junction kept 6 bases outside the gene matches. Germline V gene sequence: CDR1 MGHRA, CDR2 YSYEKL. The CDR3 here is CASSQEMGGGYEQYV. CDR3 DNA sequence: TGCGCCAGCAGCCAAGAGATGGGCGGGGGATACGAGCAGTACGTC.

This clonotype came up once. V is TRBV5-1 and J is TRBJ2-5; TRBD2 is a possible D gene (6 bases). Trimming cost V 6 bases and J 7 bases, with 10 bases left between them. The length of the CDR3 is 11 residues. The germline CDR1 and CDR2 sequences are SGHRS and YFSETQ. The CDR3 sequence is CASIYSGTQYF. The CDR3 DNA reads TGCGCCAGCATCTATAGCGGGACCCAGTACTTC.

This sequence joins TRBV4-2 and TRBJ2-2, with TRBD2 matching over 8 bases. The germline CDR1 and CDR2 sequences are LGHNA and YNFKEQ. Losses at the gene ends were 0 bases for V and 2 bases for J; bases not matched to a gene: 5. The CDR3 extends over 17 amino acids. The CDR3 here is CASSQEGSGSNTGELFF. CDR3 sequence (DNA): TGTGCCAGCAGCCAAGAAGGCAGCGGGAGTAACACCGGGGAGCTGTTTTTT.

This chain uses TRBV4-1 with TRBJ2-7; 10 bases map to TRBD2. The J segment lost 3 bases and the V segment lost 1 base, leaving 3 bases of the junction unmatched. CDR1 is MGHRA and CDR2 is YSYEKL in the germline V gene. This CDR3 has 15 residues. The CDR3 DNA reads TGCGCCAGCAGCCAAGGTACTAGCGGGGTCTACGAGCAGTACGTC. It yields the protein CASSQGTSGVYEQYV.

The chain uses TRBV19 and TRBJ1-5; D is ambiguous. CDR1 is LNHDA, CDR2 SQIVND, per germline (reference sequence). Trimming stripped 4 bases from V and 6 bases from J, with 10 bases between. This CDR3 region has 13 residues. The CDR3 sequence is CASSKDDSQPQHF. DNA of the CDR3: TGTGCCAGTAGTAAGGACGACTCTCAGCCCCAGCATTTT.

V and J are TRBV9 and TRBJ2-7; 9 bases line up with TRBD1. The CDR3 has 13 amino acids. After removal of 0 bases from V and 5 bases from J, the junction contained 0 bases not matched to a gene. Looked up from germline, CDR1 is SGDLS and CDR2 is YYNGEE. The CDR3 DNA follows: TGTGCCAGCAGCGTAGGACAGGGGGACGAGCAGTACGTC. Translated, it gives CASSVGQGDEQYV.

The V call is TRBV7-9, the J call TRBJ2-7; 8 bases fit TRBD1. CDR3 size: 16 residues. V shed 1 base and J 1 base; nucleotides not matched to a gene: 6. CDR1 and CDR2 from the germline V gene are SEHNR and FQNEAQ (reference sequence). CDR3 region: CASSLESWDRSYEQYF. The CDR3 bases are TGTGCCAGCAGCTTAGAATCATGGGACAGGTCCTACGAGCAGTACTTC.

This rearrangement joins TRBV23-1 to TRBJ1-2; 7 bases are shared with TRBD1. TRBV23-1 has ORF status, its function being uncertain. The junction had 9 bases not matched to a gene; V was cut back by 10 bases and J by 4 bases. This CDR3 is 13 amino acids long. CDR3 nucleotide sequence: TGCGCCACGAACAGGGGTTGGTCCTATGGCTACACCTTC. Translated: CATNRGWSYGYTF.

The DNA of the CDR3 is TGTGCTAGTGCGGCCCGGCGGGTCCGACAAACTACTGGCTACACCTTC. This translates into CASAARRVRQTTGYTF. The V gene is TRBV12-5, the J gene TRBJ1-2; D is unresolved. Germline CDR1 LGHNT, CDR2 FRNRAP. Trimming took off 7 bases at V and 7 bases at J, with 25 bases between the two ends. There are 16 residues in the CDR3.

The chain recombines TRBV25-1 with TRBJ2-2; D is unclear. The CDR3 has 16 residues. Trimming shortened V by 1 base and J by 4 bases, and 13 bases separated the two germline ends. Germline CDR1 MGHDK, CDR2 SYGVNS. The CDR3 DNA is TGTGCCAGCAGTGAATCGGTCAGGCGGCGCACCGGGGAGCTGTTTTTT. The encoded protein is CASSESVRRRTGELFF. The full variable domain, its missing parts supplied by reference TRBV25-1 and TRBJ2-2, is EADIYQTPRYLVIGTGKKITLECSQTMGHDKMYWYQQDPGMELHLIHYSYGVNSTEKGDLSSESTVSRIRTEHFPLTLESARPSHTSQYLCASSESVRRRTGELFFGEGSRLTVL.

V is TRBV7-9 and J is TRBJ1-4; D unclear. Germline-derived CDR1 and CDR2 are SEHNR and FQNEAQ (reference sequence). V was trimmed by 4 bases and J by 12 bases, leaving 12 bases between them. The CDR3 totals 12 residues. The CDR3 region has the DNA TGTGCCAGCAGCTCCGAACACGAGCAACTGTTTTTT. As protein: CASSSEHEQLFF.

The chain's CDR3 is CASSSRDSYTGELFF. The CDR3 region has the DNA TGTGCCAGCAGCTCCCGGGACAGCTACACCGGGGAGCTGTTTTTT. The genes are TRBV7-9 and TRBJ2-2, with 7 bases matching TRBD1. The germline V gene encodes CDR1 SEHNR and CDR2 FQNEAQ (reference sequence). The CDR3 is 15 amino acids. V trimming: 4 bases; J trimming: 3 bases; junction bases outside the gene matches: 5.

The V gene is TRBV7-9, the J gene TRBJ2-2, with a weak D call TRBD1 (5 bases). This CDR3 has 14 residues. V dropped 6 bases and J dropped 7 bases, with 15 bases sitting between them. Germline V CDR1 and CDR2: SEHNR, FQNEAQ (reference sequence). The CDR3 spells CASSSAREIGELFF. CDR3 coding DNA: TGTGCCAGCAGTTCAGCCAGGGAAATCGGGGAGCTGTTTTTT.

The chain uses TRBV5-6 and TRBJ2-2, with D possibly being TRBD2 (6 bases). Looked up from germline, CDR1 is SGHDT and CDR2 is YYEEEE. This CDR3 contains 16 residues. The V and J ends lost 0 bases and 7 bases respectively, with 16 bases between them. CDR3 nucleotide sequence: TGTGCCAGCAGCTTGGGGGTCGGAGGGATCCACGGGGAGCTGTTTTTT. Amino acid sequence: CASSLGVGGIHGELFF.

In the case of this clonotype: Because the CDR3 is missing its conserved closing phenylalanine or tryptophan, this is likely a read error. As DNA, the CDR3 is TGTGCCAGCACCTTAACCCCCCGGGGGGTCCAAGATACGCAGTATCTT. Its protein is CASTLTPRGVQDTQYL. The chain joins TRBV28 to TRBJ2-3, with TRBD2 matching over 7 bases. The CDR3 sequence is 16 residues long. Germline trimming cut 7 bases from V and 5 bases from J; bases unmatched to any gene: 15. From germline, CDR1 is MDHEN and CDR2 SYDVKM.

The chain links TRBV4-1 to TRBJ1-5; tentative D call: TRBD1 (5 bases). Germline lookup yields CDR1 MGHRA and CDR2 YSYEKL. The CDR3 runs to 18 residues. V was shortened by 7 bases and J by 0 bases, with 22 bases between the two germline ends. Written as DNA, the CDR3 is TGCGCCAGCAACATGCAGAGGACGGACACTTATAGCAATCAGCCCCAGCATTTT. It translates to CASNMQRTDTYSNQPQHF.